This TCR beta chain was recovered during a study of blood T cell repertoires in COVID-19. Overall study context: The origin of the acute and convalescent COVID-19 samples was the United States, Italy and Spain.

Germline-derived CDR1 and CDR2 are SGHRS and YFSETQ. This CDR3 has 13 residues. Trimming removed 4 bases at V and 3 bases at J, with 11 bases between. Measured with immunoSEQ multiplex PCR; TCRdb has only the in-frame clones, and not every one. The sample lists approximately 150,000 clones; roughly nine tenths were seen once. The clonotype comes from a woman in her seventies with acute or convalescent COVID-19. The V gene is TRBV5-1, the J gene TRBJ2-7; TRBD2 might be the D (6 bases). Material: peripheral blood. DNA of the CDR3: TGCGCCAGCAGCCCCCGCGGGGACTACGAGCAGTACTTC. Encoded protein: CASSPRGDYEQYF.